This T cell receptor beta chain was identified in a study of T cells in Graves' hyperthyroidism and ophthalmopathy. Patients aged 18 to 65 had newly diagnosed hyperthyroidism that had lasted under 2 months. Not enrolled were patients with uncontrolled infection, other autoimmune disease, pregnancy or lactation. This clonotype was picked up many times. The antigen is unknown. Regarding the study as a whole: The blood repertoire included most of the expanded thyroid clonotypes above 0.001. Separating ophthalmopathy from stable hyperthyroidism was achieved by a 13 V-J model.

What was amplified from RNA transcripts were TCR beta CDR3 regions. The HTBI primer set drove a first-round RT-PCR of the TCR CDR3. MiXCR was run by TCRdb on the multiplex PCR reads, yielding one entry per CDR3 protein. In the table there are just under 750,000 distinct CDR3 sequences, roughly 32% of which are singletons. The CDR3 spans 15 residues. The V gene lost 4 bases and the J gene lost 5 bases, with 14 bases spanning the gap. Germline CDR1 reads ENHRY; CDR2 reads SYGVKD. This TCR came from a woman aged 35 to 49 with Graves' hyperthyroidism. The chain is built from TRBV10-3 and TRBJ1-4; D unclear. Sequenced: blood. As DNA, the CDR3 is TGTGCCATCAGTGTTGGCACCGTGGGGAATGAAAAACTGTTTTTT. It translates to CAISVGTVGNEKLFF.